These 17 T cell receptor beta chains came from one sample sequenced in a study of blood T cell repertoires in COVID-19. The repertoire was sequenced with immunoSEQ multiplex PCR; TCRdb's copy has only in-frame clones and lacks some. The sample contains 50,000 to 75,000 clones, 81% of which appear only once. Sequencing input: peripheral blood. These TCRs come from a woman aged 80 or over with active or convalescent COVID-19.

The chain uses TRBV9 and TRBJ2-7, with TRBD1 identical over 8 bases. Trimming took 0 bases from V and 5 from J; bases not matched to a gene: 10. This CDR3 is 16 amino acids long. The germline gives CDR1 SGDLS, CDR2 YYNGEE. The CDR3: CASSVGPGQAGHEQYF. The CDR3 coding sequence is TGTGCCAGCAGCGTAGGTCCGGGACAGGCTGGCCACGAGCAGTACTTC.

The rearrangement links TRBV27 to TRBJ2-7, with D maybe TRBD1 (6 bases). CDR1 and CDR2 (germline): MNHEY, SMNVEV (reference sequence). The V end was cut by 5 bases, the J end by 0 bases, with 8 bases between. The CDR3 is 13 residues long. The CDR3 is CASSDRRSYEQYF. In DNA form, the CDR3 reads TGTGCCAGCAGTGACAGGCGCTCCTACGAGCAGTACTTC.

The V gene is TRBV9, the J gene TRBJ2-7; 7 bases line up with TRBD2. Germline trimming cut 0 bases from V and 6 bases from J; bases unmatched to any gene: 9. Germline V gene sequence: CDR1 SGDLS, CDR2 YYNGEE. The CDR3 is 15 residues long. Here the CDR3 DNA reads TGTGCCAGCAGCGTAGCCCCCAGCGGGGAGGGCGAGCAGTACTTC. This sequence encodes CASSVAPSGEGEQYF.

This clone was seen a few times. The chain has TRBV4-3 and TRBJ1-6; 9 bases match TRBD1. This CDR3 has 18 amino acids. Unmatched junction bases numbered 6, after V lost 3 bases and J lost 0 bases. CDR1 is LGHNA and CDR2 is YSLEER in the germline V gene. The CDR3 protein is CASSQSTGGSSYNSPLHF. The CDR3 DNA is TGCGCCAGCAGCCAGTCGACAGGGGGGAGCTCCTATAATTCACCCCTCCACTTT.

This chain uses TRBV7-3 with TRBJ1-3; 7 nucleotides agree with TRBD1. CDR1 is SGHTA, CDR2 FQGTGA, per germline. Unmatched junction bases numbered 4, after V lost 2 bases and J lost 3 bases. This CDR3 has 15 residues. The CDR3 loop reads CASSLAQGSGNTIYF. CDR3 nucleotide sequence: TGTGCCAGCAGCTTAGCACAGGGGAGTGGAAACACCATATATTTT.

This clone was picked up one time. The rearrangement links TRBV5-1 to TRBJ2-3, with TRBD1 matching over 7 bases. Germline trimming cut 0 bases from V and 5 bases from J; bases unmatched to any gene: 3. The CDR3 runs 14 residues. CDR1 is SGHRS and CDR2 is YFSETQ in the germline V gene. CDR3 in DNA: TGCGCCAGCAGCTTGGAACCAGGGGGAGATACGCAGTATTTT. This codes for CASSLEPGGDTQYF.

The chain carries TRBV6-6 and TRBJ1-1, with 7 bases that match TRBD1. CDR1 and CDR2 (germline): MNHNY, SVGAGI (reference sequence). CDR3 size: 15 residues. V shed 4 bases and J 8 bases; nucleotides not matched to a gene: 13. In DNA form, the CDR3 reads TGTGCCAGCAGTTGGGGCCCTTACAGGGGTGGGGAAGCTTTCTTT. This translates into CASSWGPYRGGEAFF.

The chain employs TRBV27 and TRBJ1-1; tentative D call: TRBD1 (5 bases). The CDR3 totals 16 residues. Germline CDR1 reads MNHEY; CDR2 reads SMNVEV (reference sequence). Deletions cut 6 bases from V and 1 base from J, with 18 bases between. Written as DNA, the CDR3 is TGTGCCAGCAGAAGATCCATCGGACAAAAGAACACTGAAGCTTTCTTT. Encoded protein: CASRRSIGQKNTEAFF.

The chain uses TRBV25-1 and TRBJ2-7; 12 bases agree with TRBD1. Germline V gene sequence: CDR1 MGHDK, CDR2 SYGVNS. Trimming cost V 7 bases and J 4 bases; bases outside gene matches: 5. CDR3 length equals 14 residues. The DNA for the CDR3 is TGTGCCAGCATTAAGGGACAGGGGGCTTACGAGCAGTACTTC. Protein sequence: CASIKGQGAYEQYF.

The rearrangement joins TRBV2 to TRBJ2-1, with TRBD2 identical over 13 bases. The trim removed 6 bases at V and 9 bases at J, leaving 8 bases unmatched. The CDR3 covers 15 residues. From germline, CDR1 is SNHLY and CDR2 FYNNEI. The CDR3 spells CASRVTSGGATEQFF. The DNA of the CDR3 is TGTGCCAGCAGGGTAACTAGCGGGGGGGCGACTGAGCAGTTCTTC. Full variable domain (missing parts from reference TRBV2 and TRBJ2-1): EPEVTQTPSHQVTQMGQEVILRCVPISNHLYFYWYRQILGQKVEFLVSFYNNEISEKSEIFDDQFSVERPDGSNFTLKIRSTKLEDSAMYFCASRVTSGGATEQFFGPGTRLTVL.

This chain's CDR3 is CASSPISGTDSYEQYF. The CDR3 DNA reads as TGTGCCAGCTCACCAATTTCCGGGACAGATTCCTACGAGCAGTACTTC. The genes are TRBV18 and TRBJ2-7, with 7 bases lining up with TRBD1. Germline V gene data show CDR1 as KGHSH and CDR2 as LQKENI. V lost 2 bases to trimming and J lost 1 base; unmatched junction nucleotides: 8. This CDR3 comprises 16 residues.

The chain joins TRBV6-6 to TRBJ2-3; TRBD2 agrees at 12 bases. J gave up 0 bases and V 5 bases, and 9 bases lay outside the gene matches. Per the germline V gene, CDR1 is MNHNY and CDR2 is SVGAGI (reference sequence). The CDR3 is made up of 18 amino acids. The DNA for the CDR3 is TGTGCCAGCAGTCTCCTAGCGGGGGGGGATTCTAGCACAGATACGCAGTATTTT. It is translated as CASSLLAGGDSSTDTQYF.

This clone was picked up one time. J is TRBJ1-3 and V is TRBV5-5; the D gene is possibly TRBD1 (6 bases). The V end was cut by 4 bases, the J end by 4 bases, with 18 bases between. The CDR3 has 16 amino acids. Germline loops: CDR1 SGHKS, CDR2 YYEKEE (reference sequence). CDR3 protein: CASSPEQGRKGNTIYF. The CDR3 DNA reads TGTGCCAGCAGCCCGGAACAGGGTCGGAAAGGAAACACCATATATTTT.

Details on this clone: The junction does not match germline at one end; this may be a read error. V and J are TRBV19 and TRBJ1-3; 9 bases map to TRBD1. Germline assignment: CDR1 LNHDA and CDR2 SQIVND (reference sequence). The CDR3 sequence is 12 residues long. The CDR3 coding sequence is TGTGCCAGTAGGGGACAGGGAAGCACCATATATTTT. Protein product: CASRGQGSTIYF.

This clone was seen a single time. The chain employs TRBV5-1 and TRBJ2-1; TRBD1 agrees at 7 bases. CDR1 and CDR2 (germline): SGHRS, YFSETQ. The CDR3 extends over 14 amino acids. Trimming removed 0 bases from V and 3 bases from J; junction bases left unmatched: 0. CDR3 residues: CASSLGDSYNEQFF. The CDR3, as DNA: TGCGCCAGCAGCTTGGGGGACAGCTACAATGAGCAGTTCTTC.

Here the CDR3 DNA reads TGTGCTAGTGGTTTGAATTGGAGGGACAGGGTTCAGCCCCAGCATTTT. Its protein product is CASGLNWRDRVQPQHF. V and J are TRBV12-5 and TRBJ1-5; TRBD1 matches 9 bases. Germline-derived CDR1 and CDR2 are LGHNT and FRNRAP. V lost 2 bases and J lost 6; bases outside the gene matches: 8. CDR3 size: 16 residues. Together with reference TRBV12-5 and TRBJ1-5, the CDR3 gives the full variable domain: DARVTQTPRHKVTEMGQEVTMRCQPILGHNTVFWYRQTMMQGLELLAYFRNRAPLDDSGMPKDRFSAEMPDATLATLKIQPSEPRDSAVYFCASGLNWRDRVQPQHFGDGTRLSIL.

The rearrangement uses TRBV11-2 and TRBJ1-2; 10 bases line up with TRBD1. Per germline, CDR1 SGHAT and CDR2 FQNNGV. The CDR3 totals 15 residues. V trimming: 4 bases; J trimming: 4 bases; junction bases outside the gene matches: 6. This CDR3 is CASSSGTGAFYGYTF. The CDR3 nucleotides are TGTGCCAGCAGCTCGGGGACAGGGGCTTTCTATGGCTACACCTTC.